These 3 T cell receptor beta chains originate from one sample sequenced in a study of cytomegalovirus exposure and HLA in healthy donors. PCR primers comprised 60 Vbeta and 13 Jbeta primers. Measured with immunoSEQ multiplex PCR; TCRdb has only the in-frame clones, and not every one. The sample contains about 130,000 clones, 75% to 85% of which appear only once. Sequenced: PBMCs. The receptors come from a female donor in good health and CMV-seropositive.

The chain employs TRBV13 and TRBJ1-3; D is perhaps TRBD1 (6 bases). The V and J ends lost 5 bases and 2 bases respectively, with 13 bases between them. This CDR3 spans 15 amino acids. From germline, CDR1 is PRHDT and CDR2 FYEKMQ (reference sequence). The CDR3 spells CASSQTRGTGNTIYF. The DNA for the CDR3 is TGTGCCAGCAGCCAGACCAGGGGAACTGGAAACACCATATATTTT.

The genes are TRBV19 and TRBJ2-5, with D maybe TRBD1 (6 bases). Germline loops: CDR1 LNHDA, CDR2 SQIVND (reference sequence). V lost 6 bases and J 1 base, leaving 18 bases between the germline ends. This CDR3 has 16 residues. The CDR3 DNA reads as TGTGCCAGTAGACACGGACACGGACAGATCCAAGAGACCCAGTACTTC. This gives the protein CASRHGHGQIQETQYF.

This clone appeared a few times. The CDR3 DNA reads as TGTGCCAGCAGCTTAGCTGGCAAGACCCAGTACTTC. It yields the protein CASSLAGKTQYF. This chain joins TRBV7-6 and TRBJ2-5; D is unresolved. Germline V lookup: CDR1 SGHVS, CDR2 FNYEAQ. The CDR3 loop spans 12 amino acids. V was cut by 0 bases and J by 6 bases, with 5 bases left in between.